This TCR beta chain was sequenced during a study of cytomegalovirus exposure and HLA in healthy donors (TCRdb year 2017). About the investigation overall: According to an earlier analysis of a few hundred of the donors, about 180 million T cells yielded 117 million unique TCR beta sequences and around 280 Gb of sequence data. Donor age, sex, ethnicity and CMV serostatus were collected together with the repertoire data. A separate validation cohort of 100 to 150 different subjects was used in addition to the 666-subject first cohort. The later analysis used no new phenotypic data to find candidate immune exposures, relying instead on TCR beta sequences and their occurrence across donors. To predict cytomegalovirus infection status, the study combined high-throughput TCR immunosequencing, statistical association of individual TCRs with disease status, and machine learning. The number of typed donors differed by locus: about 620-630 for A, B, C, DRB1 and DQB1; roughly 510 for DQA1; 606 for DPA1; and 400 to 480 for DPB1. An earlier analysis of around 640 of the donors used high-throughput TCR beta sequencing to judge whether each TCR beta V gene segment behaved as functional or pseudogenic. Roughly 300 gigabases of sequencing data and about 92 million unique TCR sequences made up an early release that covered fewer than 650 HLA-typed donors. Using immunosequencing, the study profiled T cell repertoires from 500 to 800 subjects and related those repertoires to cytomegalovirus serostatus. HLA typing covered class I and class II loci at four-digit resolution. Of the roughly 400 genotyped donors, over 70% fell in the genetic ancestry cluster associated with self-reported Caucasian donors. All discovery cohort repertoires had been generated on a single sequencing platform. A later analysis re-analyzed previously published TCR beta repertoires from 660 or so donors and added high-resolution HLA genotyping to study TCR occurrence patterns. Because of strong linkage in the cohort, roughly five DR-DQ haplotypes were treated as single units for association and clustering. Among some 400 genotyped donors of the cohort, an average of approximately 240,000 unique TCR beta nucleotide sequences were sequenced per donor, around a sixth of them non-productive. The aim of the study was to test whether cataloging public T cell receptors could identify signatures of past pathogen exposure. A later genetic analysis took genome-wide SNP genotypes for about three fifths of the roughly 670 donors and used that subset as a discovery cohort.

The study at large found these results: Presence/absence analyses assumed roughly uniform sequencing depth across donors, an assumption that may not hold. In a later genetic analysis, a missense DCLRE1C variant was associated with V-gene and J-gene trimming of TCR beta chains, and the association was replicated in an independent cohort. Compared with the 666-donor mean, donors in an Asian-associated ancestry cluster had fewer N-insertions in productive TCRs, according to a later genetic analysis. Because counts were too low, about 18 rarely observed V segments, including chromosome 9 orphons, were excluded from the earlier analysis of around 590 of the donors. A further reported finding was that TCR beta sequences accurately predicted the HLA-A and HLA-B alleles for most subjects in the first cohort. In a later analysis, the rate of TCR association differed among HLA loci, with DRB1 alleles having the most associated TCRs and HLA-C alleles having the fewest. In a later analysis, HLA-associated TCR beta chains showed more clonal expansion and lower generation probabilities than non-associated chains that were equally common. Specific HLA alleles were associated with roughly 16,000 TCR beta sequences at a false discovery rate of 0.05 in a later analysis. Correlated functional status among segregating V segments might reflect linkage disequilibrium, but an unknown experimental factor could not be ruled out. A total of 150 to 200 TCR beta chains were listed by the study as associated with cytomegalovirus. Only TCR beta chains were sequenced in this cohort, and the absence of alpha or paired-chain data limited detectable features. The 87-base-pair reads could not distinguish some IMGT-functional V segments, including TRBV6-2 and TRBV6-3, so those segments were excluded. In vitro tests confirmed that a few of the cytomegalovirus-associated TCR beta chains recognize cytomegalovirus antigens. The only immune exposure information available for the cohort was CMV serostatus. A cluster of highly shared sequence variants was judged likely to be a technical artifact of the sequencing pipeline. Because some donors lacked HLA typing at each locus, the association tests relied only on the typed subset. In a later analysis, most CMV-associated TCR beta chains were found to appear HLA-restricted, with HLA associations seemingly driven largely by CMV exposure. Strong co-occurrence of HLA alleles, especially DR and DQ, made assigning TCR associations to individual alleles difficult. Most TCR sequences were observed very rarely across donors, whereas some public TCRs were present in many individuals. The classifier was reported to diagnose cytomegalovirus status with high specificity and sensitivity in both the original cohort and the validation cohort. In an earlier analysis of approximately 600 of the donors, most TCR beta V segments were observed in productive rearrangements about 90% or about 30% of the time, broadly matching IMGT annotations. According to a later analysis, parvovirus B19, influenza, CMV and Epstein-Barr virus appeared linked to several top co-occurrence clusters. It was suggested by the authors that the approach could potentially be generalized to other disease states and immunological phenotypes.

The CDR3 measures 15 amino acids from cysteine to phenylalanine. CDR3 DNA is the only sequence kept; it has 45 bases, read in frame from the first base. CDR1 KGHSH and CDR2 LQKENI were looked up in the germline V gene. The method behind the library was the immunoSEQ multiplex PCR assay. For the multiplex PCR, a mixture combining 60 forward primers for TCR Vbeta segments and 13 reverse primers for TCR Jbeta segments was used. Amplification of the CDR3 region of rearranged TCR beta genes was performed with a multiplex PCR assay on genomic DNA. On the Illumina HiSeq System, the amplified TCR beta libraries were sequenced as 87-base-pair reads. The original pipeline was this. A later analysis tallied tens of millions of unique TCR beta chains across the 660 or so repertoires, and around 12 million of those chains were shared by two or more donors. To remove PCR and sequencing errors, raw reads were error-corrected and collapsed into unique sequences using a nearest-neighbor algorithm that merged closely related sequences. CDR3 sequences were aligned to IMGT reference sequences to assign V, D and J gene segments. For a sequence to be retained, a match of at least six nucleotides was required to both a V gene segment and a J gene segment. Rearrangements were classified as productive when the CDR3 lacked stop codons and remained in frame with V and J, and all other rearrangements were classified as non-productive. Following IMGT convention, CDR3 was defined as the stretch from the second conserved V-encoded cysteine to the conserved J-encoded phenylalanine. Sequences without an unambiguous match to a single V gene segment were excluded from the earlier analysis of approximately 600 of the donors. In an earlier analysis of 500 to 750 of the donors, V segments were called functional above 56.7% productive rearrangements and were called segregating when the between-donor standard deviation exceeded 5%. A statistical classification framework was developed to diagnose cytomegalovirus status using the catalog of TCR beta chain sequences. In a later analysis, TCR nucleotide sequences were compared against IMGT/GENE-DB human TR gene sequences so that V and J genes could be assigned. Using the TCRdist pipeline, a later analysis assigned CDR3 sequences along with most-parsimonious VDJ recombination scenarios. A later analysis defined each TCR beta chain by its CDR3 amino acid sequence plus V-gene family, and excluded reads lacking a unique V-gene family. A later analysis removed 592 highly shared, low-generation-probability nucleotide sequences to deal with suspected cross-contamination and a sequencing artifact. In a later analysis, a clonal expansion index was calculated for each public chain from normalized within-repertoire ranks of inferred template counts. In a later analysis, generation probabilities were computed with a VDJ recombination model fitted to out-of-frame rearrangements, and the resulting probabilities were checked against IGoR. In a later analysis, hypergeometric tests were used to score TCR-TCR, TCR-HLA and TCR-CMV co-occurrence, with a repertoire-size bias correction applied to TCR pairs. A later analysis estimated false discovery rates by permuting HLA or CMV assignments 20 times. In a later analysis, co-occurring TCRs were grouped using DBSCAN, and TCRdist sequence similarity was added for clustering within HLA-allele-positive subsets. Repertoires with fewer than 30,000 or more than 120,000 public chains were left out of co-occurrence clustering, as were about five repertoires with anomalous nucleotide sharing. The table was pulled from immuneACCESS by TCRdb, which kept in-frame rearrangements only. Such tables lose some clones; where checked, under half of the loss comes from unresolved V genes, and the rest has no known cause. From that table come the V and J calls and clone size; the DNA was used to work out D and trimming. This sample lists some 90,000 clones; around 78% were detected once. The top ten hold 0.57% of the sample.

About this clone itself: Which antigen it targets is not known. Its ends do not fully match the called genes, so a read error is possible.

The cohort comprised 670 or so healthy bone marrow donors. At the time of sampling, every cohort member was nominally healthy, though immune exposures that went unrecorded were likely present. The donor tested CMV seronegative and was one of the 352 seronegative cohort members. A peripheral blood sample was collected from each donor, and TCR beta sequencing was performed on peripheral blood mononuclear cells. The Qiagen DNeasy Blood Extraction Kit was used to extract genomic DNA from the blood cell samples. The sample was PBMCs. Here the chain combines TRBV18 and TRBJ2-1; 11 middle bases align to TRBD2. The TCR was taken from a man in his thirties or forties in good health and CMV-seronegative. The nucleotides are TGTGCCAGCTCCCCACTAGCGGGGGACTACAATGAGCAGTTCTTC. Its translation is CASSPLAGDYNEQFF. Full variable domain (CDR3 extended with the reference TRBV18 and TRBJ2-1 proteins): NAGVMQNPRHLVRRRGQEARLRCSPMKGHSHVYWYRQLPEEGLKFMVYLQKENIIDESGMPKERFSAEFPKEGPSILRIQQVVRGDSAAYFCASSPLAGDYNEQFFGPGTRLTVL.